Listed below are T cell receptor beta chains from one sample, sequenced in a study of T cell responses to AZD1222 COVID-19 vaccine. Produced via immunoSEQ multiplex PCR; TCRdb's table is partial and in-frame only. The top ten hold around 5.9% of the sample, which has 130,000 or so clones, over 90% seen once. The specimen was peripheral blood, collected on day 0 of AZD1222 vaccination. Receptors originate from an adult in good health. Both conserved end residues are part of each CDR3. D genes are given only for firm matches. Some rows have no size entry. The others give once, few or many, or a class for an expanded clone.

d_gene: TRBD1; abundance: .; j_gene: TRBJ1-1; v_gene: TRBV6-5; CDR3nt: TGTGCCAGCAGTTCTACATGGACAGGGGATGCTGAAGCTTTCTTT; CDR3aa: CASSSTWTGDAEAFF
d_gene: .; abundance: .; j_gene: TRBJ1-2; v_gene: TRBV5-1; CDR3nt: TGCGCCAGCAGCTTACGGGGGGCTGAGGGCTACACCTTC; CDR3aa: CASSLRGAEGYTF
d_gene: .; abundance: .; j_gene: TRBJ1-2; v_gene: TRBV4-2; CDR3nt: TGTGCCAGCAGCCAAGGGGGACCGTACCCGCCGGTAGGCTTC; CDR3aa: CASSQGGPYPPVGF
d_gene: .; abundance: .; j_gene: TRBJ1-4; v_gene: TRBV5-1; CDR3nt: TGCGCCAGCAGCTTCGGTCCCTTAGAAAAACTGTTTTTT; CDR3aa: CASSFGPLEKLFF
d_gene: .; abundance: .; j_gene: TRBJ2-5; v_gene: TRBV6-6; CDR3nt: TGTGCCAGCAGTTACAATCGGTACCAAGAGACCCAGTACTTC; CDR3aa: CASSYNRYQETQYF
d_gene: .; abundance: once; j_gene: TRBJ1-1; v_gene: TRBV9; CDR3nt: TGTGCCAGCAGCGTAGCTATGACACCGAACACTGAAGCTTTCTTT; CDR3aa: CASSVAMTPNTEAFF
d_gene: .; abundance: .; j_gene: TRBJ1-5; v_gene: TRBV27; CDR3nt: TGTGCCAGCAGTTTAACCCCCTCCCATCAGCCCCAGCATTTT; CDR3aa: CASSLTPSHQPQHF
d_gene: TRBD1; abundance: .; j_gene: TRBJ1-6; v_gene: TRBV6-5; CDR3nt: TGTGCCAGCAGCTGGAGGACAGGGAAAAGTTCACCCCTCCACTTT; CDR3aa: CASSWRTGKSSPLHF
d_gene: TRBD1; abundance: .; j_gene: TRBJ2-6; v_gene: TRBV19; CDR3nt: TGTGCCAGTCGCCCACGACAGGGGGCTGGGGCCAACGTCCTGACTTTC; CDR3aa: CASRPRQGAGANVLTF
d_gene: TRBD1; abundance: .; j_gene: TRBJ2-7; v_gene: TRBV5-1; CDR3nt: TGCGCCAGCAGCCTAGACAGGGTGGGGGAGCAGTACTTC; CDR3aa: CASSLDRVGEQYF
d_gene: .; abundance: .; j_gene: TRBJ2-7; v_gene: TRBV30; CDR3nt: TGTGCCTGGAACTTCGGAACAGGAGCCTACGAGCAGTACTTC; CDR3aa: CAWNFGTGAYEQYF
d_gene: .; abundance: .; j_gene: TRBJ2-5; v_gene: TRBV3-1/TRBV3-2; CDR3nt: TGTGCCAGCAGTGACAGGGGAGGGGAGACCCAGTACTTC; CDR3aa: CASSDRGGETQYF
d_gene: TRBD2; abundance: .; j_gene: TRBJ2-7; v_gene: TRBV20-1; CDR3nt: TGCAGTGGGGGGAGGGCCTACGAGCAGTACTTC; CDR3aa: CSGGRAYEQYF
d_gene: TRBD2; abundance: .; j_gene: TRBJ2-7; v_gene: TRBV4-3; CDR3nt: TGCGCCAGCAGCCAAGAACTAGCGGGAGTGTACGAGCAGTACTTC; CDR3aa: CASSQELAGVYEQYF
d_gene: TRBD2; abundance: .; j_gene: TRBJ2-1; v_gene: TRBV7-8; CDR3nt: TGTGCCAGCAGCTCCGGGACTAGCGGGGGTGCTTACAATGAGCAGTTCTTC; CDR3aa: CASSSGTSGGAYNEQFF
d_gene: .; abundance: .; j_gene: TRBJ2-5; v_gene: TRBV20-1; CDR3nt: TGCAGTGCTAGTTCAAAGTACCAAGAGACCCAGTACTTC; CDR3aa: CSASSKYQETQYF
d_gene: TRBD2; abundance: .; j_gene: TRBJ2-7; v_gene: TRBV2; CDR3nt: TGTGCCAGCAGTGGGCAACTAGCGGGAAGGGAGCAGTACTTC; CDR3aa: CASSGQLAGREQYF
d_gene: .; abundance: once; j_gene: TRBJ2-7; v_gene: TRBV6-5; CDR3nt: TGTGCCAGCAGTTACTCGAGGGGGGGGACGGGAGAGCAGTACTTC; CDR3aa: CASSYSRGGTGEQYF
d_gene: .; abundance: .; j_gene: TRBJ1-2; v_gene: TRBV6-2/TRBV6-3; CDR3nt: TGTGCCAGCAGCGCCTACAGGGAACGTTACGGCTACACCTTC; CDR3aa: CASSAYRERYGYTF
d_gene: .; abundance: .; j_gene: TRBJ1-6; v_gene: TRBV7-9; CDR3nt: TGTGCCAGCTTGGGGACTCAGAGGGCTAATTCACCCCTCCACTTT; CDR3aa: CASLGTQRANSPLHF
d_gene: .; abundance: .; j_gene: TRBJ1-2; v_gene: TRBV30; CDR3nt: TGTGCCTGGAGTACTTCTCCTAACTATGGCTACACCTTC; CDR3aa: CAWSTSPNYGYTF
d_gene: .; abundance: .; j_gene: TRBJ1-3; v_gene: TRBV28; CDR3nt: TGTGCCAGCAGTTCACACCAGGCTACCTCTGGAAACACCATATATTTT; CDR3aa: CASSSHQATSGNTIYF
d_gene: TRBD1; abundance: .; j_gene: TRBJ2-1; v_gene: TRBV28; CDR3nt: TGTGCCAGCAGTTTATTCGGACAGGGGGCCTCCTACAATGAGCAGTTCTTC; CDR3aa: CASSLFGQGASYNEQFF
d_gene: .; abundance: few; j_gene: TRBJ2-7; v_gene: TRBV30; CDR3nt: TGTGCCTGGAGTGCCACCTACGAGCAGTACTTC; CDR3aa: CAWSATYEQYF
d_gene: TRBD2; abundance: medium-sized; j_gene: TRBJ2-4; v_gene: TRBV9; CDR3nt: TGTGCCAGCAGCGCGGGACTAGCGGGAGTTACAAAAAACATTCAGTACTTC; CDR3aa: CASSAGLAGVTKNIQYF
d_gene: .; abundance: .; j_gene: TRBJ2-7; v_gene: TRBV11-2; CDR3nt: TGTGCCAGCAGCTTACCCCACGTGGGTGGCGAGCAGTACTTC; CDR3aa: CASSLPHVGGEQYF
d_gene: .; abundance: .; j_gene: TRBJ1-1; v_gene: TRBV7-2; CDR3nt: TGTGCCAGCAGCTCTCGACCCACGGGGAACACTGAAGCTTTCTTT; CDR3aa: CASSSRPTGNTEAFF
d_gene: TRBD1; abundance: .; j_gene: TRBJ1-5; v_gene: TRBV18; CDR3nt: TGTGCCAGCTCATACGACAGGGCTAGCAATCAGCCCCAGCATTTT; CDR3aa: CASSYDRASNQPQHF
d_gene: .; abundance: .; j_gene: TRBJ1-2; v_gene: TRBV10-3; CDR3nt: TGTGCCATCAGTGAGGGACAGAGACCAGGGAGCCAGATGGTTGGCTACACCTTC; CDR3aa: CAISEGQRPGSQMVGYTF
d_gene: TRBD1; abundance: .; j_gene: TRBJ2-1; v_gene: TRBV27; CDR3nt: TGTGCCAGCAGTTTAGGACAGGGGGACAATGAGCAGTTCTTC; CDR3aa: CASSLGQGDNEQFF
d_gene: TRBD1; abundance: .; j_gene: TRBJ2-7; v_gene: TRBV19; CDR3nt: TGTGCCAGTACCGCGGGACAGGGGGTTACCTACGAGCAGTACTTC; CDR3aa: CASTAGQGVTYEQYF
d_gene: .; abundance: .; j_gene: TRBJ2-3; v_gene: TRBV11-3; CDR3nt: TGTGCCAGCAGCACTGCAGGTGGTCGGGCAGATACGCAGTATTTT; CDR3aa: CASSTAGGRADTQYF
d_gene: TRBD2; abundance: .; j_gene: TRBJ2-1; v_gene: TRBV5-1; CDR3nt: TGCGCCAGCAGCTTGGGCTGGAGACTAGCGGGAGCTAATTTGGACAATGAGCAGTTCTTC; CDR3aa: CASSLGWRLAGANLDNEQFF
d_gene: .; abundance: .; j_gene: TRBJ1-2; v_gene: TRBV5-1; CDR3nt: TGCGCCAGCACCGAAACAGGGTACCCTCCTAGTGGCTACACCTTC; CDR3aa: CASTETGYPPSGYTF
d_gene: .; abundance: .; j_gene: TRBJ1-3; v_gene: TRBV6-1; CDR3nt: TGTGCCAGCAGTGACACCGCTGGAAACACCATATATTTT; CDR3aa: CASSDTAGNTIYF
d_gene: .; abundance: .; j_gene: TRBJ1-3; v_gene: TRBV5-6; CDR3nt: TGTGCCAGCAGCCGCCGGACAGTGCCTGGAAACACCATATATTTT; CDR3aa: CASSRRTVPGNTIYF
d_gene: .; abundance: .; j_gene: TRBJ1-1; v_gene: TRBV2; CDR3nt: TGTGCCAGCTCCGAAACTTGGGACTCTTTCACTGAAGCTTTCTTT; CDR3aa: CASSETWDSFTEAFF
d_gene: TRBD1; abundance: few; j_gene: TRBJ1-2; v_gene: TRBV4-3; CDR3nt: TGCGCCAGCAGCCAACAATCGGGACAGGGACTCGGCTACACCTTC; CDR3aa: CASSQQSGQGLGYTF